Included here is one TCR beta chain sequence, with context. In its sample, this clone was seen a few times. The target of this receptor is not known. Base quality data are lacking; no much larger clone is found one base away. Sequences GTSNPN (CDR1) and SVGIG (CDR2) are obtained from the germline V gene (reference sequence). Compared with germline, V lacks 5 bases and J lacks 2 bases; bases without a gene match: 16. From its cysteine to its phenylalanine, the CDR3 spans 17 amino acids. The entry retains the CDR3 DNA only, 51 bases that are in frame from base 1. Libraries were prepared through the immunoSEQ multiplex PCR assay. For the multiplex PCR, a mixture combining 60 forward primers for TCR Vbeta segments and 13 reverse primers for TCR Jbeta segments was used. The CDR3 region of rearranged TCR beta genes was amplified from genomic DNA by a multiplex PCR assay. Amplified TCR beta libraries were sequenced as 87-base-pair reads on the Illumina HiSeq System. Turning to the authors' computational methods: A later analysis tallied roughly 78 million unique TCR beta chains across the 700 or so repertoires, and about 12 million of those chains were shared by two or more donors. Raw reads were error-corrected and collapsed into unique sequences with a nearest-neighbor algorithm that merged closely related sequences to remove PCR and sequencing errors. V, D and J gene segments were assigned by aligning CDR3 sequences to IMGT reference sequences. For a sequence to be retained, at least a six-nucleotide match to both a V gene segment and a J gene segment was required. Rearrangements were called productive when the CDR3 lacked stop codons and stayed in frame with V and J; all others were non-productive. CDR3 was defined by IMGT convention, running from the second conserved V-encoded cysteine to the conserved J-encoded phenylalanine. The earlier analysis of approximately 500 of the donors excluded sequences that lacked an unambiguous match to a single V gene segment. An earlier analysis of a few hundred of the donors classified V segments as functional when productive rearrangements were above 56.7% and as segregating when the standard deviation between donors was above 5%. To diagnose cytomegalovirus status from the catalog of TCR beta chain sequences, a statistical classification framework was built. In a later analysis, TCR nucleotide sequences were compared against IMGT/GENE-DB human TR gene sequences so that V and J genes could be assigned. A later analysis assigned CDR3 sequences and most-parsimonious VDJ recombination scenarios with the TCRdist pipeline. In a later analysis, each TCR beta chain was defined by its CDR3 amino acid sequence together with its V-gene family, and reads without a unique V-gene family were excluded. A later analysis removed roughly 590 highly shared, low-generation-probability nucleotide sequences to deal with suspected cross-contamination and a sequencing artifact. In a later analysis, a clonal expansion index for each public chain was calculated from normalized within-repertoire ranks of inferred template counts. Generation probabilities in a later analysis came from a VDJ recombination model fitted to out-of-frame rearrangements, and those results were checked against IGoR. Hypergeometric tests were used in a later analysis to score TCR-TCR, TCR-HLA and TCR-CMV co-occurrence, with a repertoire-size bias correction applied to the TCR pairs. A later analysis estimated false discovery rates by permuting HLA or CMV assignments 20 times. In a later analysis, co-occurring TCRs were grouped using DBSCAN, and TCRdist sequence similarity was added for clustering within HLA-allele-positive subsets. Repertoires with fewer than 30,000 or more than 120,000 public chains, plus five repertoires with anomalous nucleotide sharing, were excluded from co-occurrence clustering. Sourced from immuneACCESS, this table was stored by TCRdb with only in-frame sequences that have V and J called. A share of the clones is absent; for the studies checked, an unresolved V gene accounts for under half, and the remainder has no known explanation. From that table come the V and J calls and clone size; the DNA was used to work out D and trimming. For this sample there are about 180,000 clones; 80% appear just once. Approximately 6.8% of the sample rests with the top ten.

The cohort consisted of more than 650 healthy bone marrow donors. At the time of sampling, every cohort member was nominally healthy, though immune exposures that went unrecorded were likely present. The donor was CMV seropositive and was included in the group of 290 or so seropositive cohort members. Every donor gave a peripheral blood sample, and the peripheral blood mononuclear cells from that sample were used for TCR beta sequencing. Genomic DNA extraction from the blood cell samples was performed with the Qiagen DNeasy Blood Extraction Kit. The source of the sample is a study of cytomegalovirus exposure and HLA in healthy donors (dated by TCRdb to 2015 to 2018). Turning to the overall study: An earlier analysis of under 600 of the donors reported 250 to 350 Gb of sequence data and some 120 million unique TCR beta sequences from 190 million or so T cells. Approximately 310 gigabases of sequencing data and around 85 million unique TCR sequences made up an early release that covered under 750 HLA-typed donors. Among the roughly 430 genotyped donors, 75% to 90% belonged to the genetic ancestry cluster associated with self-reported Caucasian donors. The aim of the study was to test whether cataloging public T cell receptors could identify signatures of past pathogen exposure. The study used immunosequencing to profile the T cell repertoires of under 700 subjects and linked those repertoires to cytomegalovirus serostatus. In addition to the first cohort of hundreds of subjects, a separate validation cohort of 120 different subjects was used. To predict cytomegalovirus infection status, the study brought together high-throughput TCR immunosequencing, statistical association of individual TCRs with disease status, and machine learning. A later analysis re-analyzed previously published TCR beta repertoires from approximately 700 donors and added high-resolution HLA genotyping to study TCR occurrence patterns. Rather than using new phenotypic data, the later analysis identified candidate immune exposures from TCR beta sequences and from how often those sequences occurred across donors. In an earlier analysis of a few hundred of the donors, high-throughput TCR beta sequencing was used to judge whether each TCR beta V gene segment behaved as functional or pseudogenic. Donor age, sex, ethnicity and CMV serostatus were compiled alongside the repertoire data. Genome-wide SNP genotypes for about 60% of the 666 donors were used in a later genetic analysis, which treated that subset as a discovery cohort. All discovery cohort repertoires had been generated using a single sequencing platform. Class I and class II HLA loci were covered by the typing at four-digit resolution. The number of typed donors differed by locus: roughly 629-630 for A, B, C, DRB1 and DQB1; 522 for DQA1; over 600 for DPA1; and around 450 for DPB1. Several DR-DQ haplotypes were handled as single units for association and clustering, since linkage in the cohort was strong. Among under 450 genotyped donors of the cohort, an average of around 240,000 unique TCR beta nucleotide sequences were sequenced per donor, roughly 20% of them non-productive. Results and caveats for the whole study, not just this receptor: In a later analysis, HLA-associated TCR beta chains were found to be more clonally expanded and to have lower generation probabilities than equally common non-associated chains. The presence/absence analyses assumed that sequencing depth was roughly uniform across donors, and that assumption may not be true. According to a later analysis, most CMV-associated TCR beta chains appeared to be HLA-restricted, and the HLA associations seemed to be driven largely by CMV exposure. According to a later analysis, TCR association rates differed among HLA loci, with DRB1 alleles showing the most associated TCRs and HLA-C alleles showing the fewest. A further reported finding was that TCR beta sequences accurately predicted the HLA-A and HLA-B alleles for most subjects in the first cohort. An earlier analysis of some 590 of the donors showed that most TCR beta V segments appeared in productive rearrangements either about 87% or about 30% of the time, which broadly matched IMGT annotations. Because the 87-base-pair reads could not distinguish some IMGT-functional V segments, including TRBV6-2 and TRBV6-3, those segments were excluded. The cohort was sequenced for TCR beta chains only, and without alpha or paired-chain data the features that could be detected were limited. In a later genetic analysis, fewer N-insertions in productive TCRs were reported among donors in an Asian-associated ancestry cluster than the roughly 640-donor mean. Linkage disequilibrium might explain the correlated functional status among segregating V segments, but an unknown experimental factor could not be excluded. Because HLA typing was missing for some donors at each locus, association tests included only the typed subset. Cytomegalovirus status was reported to be diagnosed by the classifier with high specificity and sensitivity in both the original and validation cohorts. Strong co-occurrence of HLA alleles, especially DR and DQ, made assigning TCR associations to individual alleles difficult. A later analysis associated 15,000 to 20,000 TCR beta sequences with specific HLA alleles at a false discovery rate of 0.05. In the study, some 160 TCR beta chains were listed as associated with cytomegalovirus. The authors suggested that the approach could potentially be extended to other disease states and immunological phenotypes. A group of highly shared sequence variants was considered likely to be a technical artifact of the sequencing pipeline. Because counts were too low, around 17 rarely observed V segments, including chromosome 9 orphons, were left out of the earlier analysis of a few hundred of the donors. Across donors, most TCR sequences were observed very rarely, whereas some public TCRs were present in many individuals. In a later analysis, several top co-occurrence clusters were reported to appear linked to parvovirus B19, influenza, CMV and Epstein-Barr virus. CMV serostatus was the only immune exposure information available for the cohort. A few of the identified cytomegalovirus-associated TCR beta chains were confirmed in vitro to be specific for cytomegalovirus antigens. An association between a missense DCLRE1C variant and V-gene and J-gene trimming of TCR beta chains was found in a later genetic analysis and replicated in an independent cohort.

Sequenced sample: PBMCs. This TCR came from a man younger than 45 in good health and CMV-seropositive. The sequence is built from TRBV30 and TRBJ2-5, with TRBD2 matching 8 junction bases. The DNA sequence reads TGTGCCTGGGTTGGGCTAGCGGGCAACAATAAACAAGAGACCCAGTACTTC. This encodes CAWVGLAGNNKQETQYF.